These 23 T cell receptor beta chains were sequenced from one sample in a study of CD8 T cells in Susac syndrome. An input of about 0.5 to 1 ug of RNA was subjected to reverse transcription using random hexamers. MiXCR, run by TCRdb on the immunoSEQ multiplex PCR reads, gives a single entry per CDR3 protein. Among approximately 190,000 distinct CDR3 sequences listed, approximately 95% were seen once. Sequencing input: CD8+ T cells from PBMCs. The origin of the receptors is a human donor with Susac syndrome.

This clonotype has only one observation. V gene TRBV30 combines with J gene TRBJ2-3, with D uncertain. CDR3 length: 11 amino acids. Trimming removed 0 bases from V and 5 bases from J, with 3 bases in between. From germline, CDR1 is GTSNPN and CDR2 SVGIG (reference sequence). CDR3 amino acids: CAWSVEDTQYF. As DNA, the CDR3 is TGTGCCTGGAGTGTTGAAGATACGCAGTATTTT.

The chain carries TRBV13 and TRBJ1-1; no clear D gene. This CDR3 comprises 14 residues. V lost 4 bases, J lost 0 bases, and 9 bases lay in between. Germline V gives CDR1 PRHDT, CDR2 FYEKMQ (reference sequence). Written as DNA, the CDR3 is TGTGCCAGCAGCTCCACAGTCATGAACACTGAAGCTTTCTTT. Its translation: CASSSTVMNTEAFF. Filled out from reference TRBV13 and TRBJ1-1, the complete variable domain reads AAGVIQSPRHLIKEKRETATLKCYPIPRHDTVYWYQQGPGQDPQFLISFYEKMQSDKGSIPDRFSAQQFSDYHSELNMSSLELGDSALYFCASSSTVMNTEAFFGQGTRLTVV.

The rearrangement links TRBV16 to TRBJ1-1, with D uncertain. CDR1 KGHSY and CDR2 FQNENV come from the germline V gene. Trimming took off 0 bases at V and 3 bases at J, with 8 bases between the two ends. The CDR3 runs to 14 residues. Written as DNA, the CDR3 is TGTGCCAGCAGCCAATCGGAGTGGGACACTGAAGCTTTCTTT. Residues: CASSQSEWDTEAFF.

This chain uses TRBV15 with TRBJ2-7, with no clear D. V was shortened by 1 base and J by 4 bases, with 17 bases between the two germline ends. The germline CDR1 and CDR2 sequences are LNHNV and YYDKDF (reference sequence). The CDR3 is made up of 16 amino acids. The CDR3 bases are TGTGCCACCAGCAGAGGGGCCTCTGTAAACGGTTACGAGCAGTACTTC. Its protein product is CATSRGASVNGYEQYF.

The J gene is TRBJ1-1, the V gene TRBV3-1, with D unresolved. The CDR3 spans 13 residues. Germline loops: CDR1 LGHDT, CDR2 YNNKEL (reference sequence). The V end lost 3 bases, the J end lost 6 bases, and 11 bases lay between the germline ends. The CDR3 DNA reads TGTGCCAGCAGCCAGGTCGGTCAGGCTGAAGCTTTCTTT. Its translation is CASSQVGQAEAFF.

The chain couples TRBV4-1 to TRBJ2-7; 7 bases are shared with TRBD1. V lost 1 base, J lost 4 bases, and 10 bases stayed unmatched. Germline V gene data show CDR1 as MGHRA and CDR2 as YSYEKL. The CDR3 covers 16 residues. DNA for the CDR3: TGCGCCAGCAGCCAAGTTCCCAGGGGGAGAGGGTACGAGCAGTACTTC. Encoded protein: CASSQVPRGRGYEQYF.

The chain recombines TRBV11-2 with TRBJ2-1, with TRBD2 matching over 9 bases. This CDR3 has 20 amino acids. CDR1 is SGHAT, CDR2 FQNNGV, per germline. The J segment lost 0 bases and the V segment lost 1 base, leaving 13 bases of the junction unmatched. CDR3 region: CASSLVLPSGGPSSYNEQFF. The CDR3 coding sequence is TGTGCCAGCAGCTTAGTTTTGCCCAGCGGGGGGCCTAGCTCCTACAATGAGCAGTTCTTC.

V usage is TRBV5-1 and J usage is TRBJ2-7; D is ambiguous. Trimming left V 0 bases short and J 7 bases short, with 5 bases between. Germline-derived CDR1 and CDR2 are SGHRS and YFSETQ. The CDR3 length is 11 residues. The CDR3 nucleotides read TGCGCCAGCAGCTTGGATGGGGAGCAGTACTTC. Protein: CASSLDGEQYF.

V usage is TRBV10-3 and J usage is TRBJ2-1; D possibly matches TRBD1 or TRBD2 (5 bases each). The CDR3 is 13 amino acids. Trimming shortened V by 9 bases and J by 0 bases, and 9 bases separated the two germline ends. The germline V gene has CDR1 ENHRY and CDR2 SYGVKD. CDR3 in DNA: TGTGCCATAGGGACGAGCTCCTACAATGAGCAGTTCTTC. The encoded protein is CAIGTSSYNEQFF.

V usage is TRBV12-3 or TRBV12-4 and J usage is TRBJ2-1, with D hard to call. This CDR3 spans 13 amino acids. The V end was cut by 5 bases, the J end by 9 bases, with 14 bases between. CDR3 residues: CASSPTEMGEQFF. As DNA, the CDR3 is TGTGCCAGCAGTCCTACTGAAATGGGTGAGCAGTTCTTC.

The genes are TRBV6-1 and TRBJ1-5, with D possibly being TRBD1 (5 bases). The germline CDR1 and CDR2 sequences are MNHNS and SASEGT. V was pared by 4 bases and J by 7 bases, with 14 bases between. CDR3 length equals 14 residues. CDR3 sequence (DNA): TGTGCCAGCAGTGTTCGGGCAGGGTGGCAGCCCCAGCATTTT. Amino acid sequence: CASSVRAGWQPQHF.

This sequence joins TRBV27 and TRBJ2-5, with 9 bases matching TRBD1. V shed 5 bases, J shed 5 bases, and the junction held 6 bases outside the gene matches. Germline loops: CDR1 MNHEY, CDR2 SMNVEV (reference sequence). The CDR3 runs 14 residues. CDR3: CASSRDRVVETQYF. The CDR3, as DNA: TGTGCCAGCAGTAGGGACAGGGTGGTCGAGACCCAGTACTTC.

This rearrangement joins TRBV27 to TRBJ2-2; 8 positions agree with TRBD2. Trimming at V came to 4 bases and at J to 1 base, leaving 5 bases not matched to a gene. CDR3 length: 16 amino acids. Per the germline V gene, CDR1 is MNHEY and CDR2 is SMNVEV (reference sequence). CDR3: CASSSRTSGNTGELFF. The CDR3 DNA reads TGTGCCAGCAGTTCCCGTACTAGCGGGAACACCGGGGAGCTGTTTTTT.

The table lists this clonotype with a count of one. This sequence joins TRBV13 and TRBJ1-5, with TRBD1 as a possible D gene (5 bases). The CDR3 has 14 residues. Germline CDR1 PRHDT, CDR2 FYEKMQ (reference sequence). Trimming left V 0 bases short and J 11 bases short, with 14 bases between. In DNA form, the CDR3 reads TGTGCCAGCAGCTTAGGAGGTAGGGGATCAGCCCAGCATTTT. Translation: CASSLGGRGSAQHF.

The V and J genes are TRBV27 and TRBJ2-5; TRBD2 matches at 9 bases. Looked up from germline, CDR1 is MNHEY and CDR2 is SMNVEV (reference sequence). Trimming at V came to 2 bases and at J to 2 bases, leaving 0 bases not matched to a gene. The CDR3 length is 14 residues. The CDR3 spells CASSLTSGQETQYF. As DNA, the CDR3 is TGTGCCAGCAGTTTAACTAGCGGGCAAGAGACCCAGTACTTC.

The J gene is TRBJ2-1, the V gene TRBV28; 11 nucleotides match TRBD2. The germline V gene encodes CDR1 MDHEN and CDR2 SYDVKM. V dropped 6 bases and J dropped 3; count of bases not matched to a gene: 7. There are 16 residues in the CDR3. CDR3 in amino acids: CASRILAGGGYNEQFF. For the CDR3, the DNA is TGTGCCAGCAGGATCTTAGCGGGAGGGGGCTACAATGAGCAGTTCTTC. The full variable domain, completed using reference TRBV28 and TRBJ2-1, is DVKVTQSSRYLVKRTGEKVFLECVQDMDHENMFWYRQDPGLGLRLIYFSYDVKMKEKGDIPEGYSVSREKKERFSLILESASTNQTSMYLCASRILAGGGYNEQFFGPGTRLTVL.

The chain combines TRBV20-1 with TRBJ2-5, with 9 bases matching TRBD1. V was pared by 1 base and J by 3 bases, with 6 bases of the junction left unmatched. This CDR3 comprises 15 residues. Germline lookup yields CDR1 DFQATT and CDR2 SNEGSKA (reference sequence). The CDR3 coding sequence is TGCAGTGCTAGAGCGGGACAGGGTGTTGAAGAGACCCAGTACTTC. It yields the protein CSARAGQGVEETQYF.

A few counts support this clonotype. This chain uses TRBV6-1 with TRBJ2-7; 7 nucleotides agree with TRBD1. Germline CDR1 reads MNHNS; CDR2 reads SASEGT. The CDR3 extends over 14 amino acids. Trimming took 6 bases from V and 2 from J; bases not matched to a gene: 7. For the CDR3, the DNA is TGTGCCAGCAGACCCGGGACAGAGACCTACGAGCAGTACTTC. Translation gives CASRPGTETYEQYF.

J is TRBJ2-2 and V is TRBV24-1, with TRBD1 matching 8 bases. The CDR3 is made up of 15 amino acids. The junction had 3 bases not matched to a gene; V was cut back by 0 bases and J by 7 bases. The germline gives CDR1 KGHDR, CDR2 SFDVKD. The CDR3 spells CATSDLQGASGELFF. DNA for the CDR3: TGTGCCACCAGTGATTTGCAGGGGGCTAGCGGGGAGCTGTTTTTT.

This rearrangement joins TRBV5-1 to TRBJ1-5; no firm D call. Germline V lookup: CDR1 SGHRS, CDR2 YFSETQ. The CDR3 has 13 residues. Trimming cost V 0 bases and J 7 bases, with 8 bases left between them. The CDR3 DNA reads as TGCGCCAGCAGCTTGGAGGGAGGGCAGCCCCAGCATTTT. Encoded protein: CASSLEGGQPQHF.

The chain links TRBV7-2 to TRBJ2-1; 12 bases line up with TRBD2. J was trimmed by 7 bases and V by 5 bases; bases with no gene match: 6. The CDR3 covers 15 residues. Germline V gene data show CDR1 as SGHTA and CDR2 as FQGNSA. The CDR3 DNA follows: TGTGCCAGCAGCGCCCTAGCGGGAGGGTCGAATGAGCAGTTCTTC. Amino acids: CASSALAGGSNEQFF.

V gene TRBV29-1 combines with J gene TRBJ2-7; 7 bases match TRBD1. CDR3 length: 13 residues. Trimming cost V 4 bases and J 1 base; bases outside gene matches: 4. Looked up from germline, CDR1 is SQVTM and CDR2 is ANQGSEA. The CDR3 loop is CSVGGGESYEQYF. In DNA, the CDR3 is TGCAGCGTTGGAGGGGGCGAATCCTACGAGCAGTACTTC.

The J gene is TRBJ2-2, the V gene TRBV7-2; 7 bases match TRBD2. The germline CDR1 and CDR2 sequences are SGHTA and FQGNSA. V dropped 4 bases and J dropped 4; count of bases not matched to a gene: 3. The CDR3 is 14 amino acids. CDR3 in amino acids: CASSWTSPTGELFF. CDR3 nucleotide sequence: TGTGCCAGCAGCTGGACTAGTCCCACCGGGGAGCTGTTTTTT.